Listed here are 30 T cell receptor beta chains from one sample, sequenced in a study of T cells in tumors after PD-1 blockade. Some clones are missing from TCRdb's copy, which holds only in-frame ones; the method was immunoSEQ multiplex PCR. Counted here are roughly 25,000 clones, 82% occurring once; the ten biggest clones make up roughly 12%. The sample here was PBMCs, taken after anti-PD-1 treatment. These receptor sequences come from a human donor with basal cell carcinoma.

The chain links TRBV10-1 to TRBJ1-1; 9 nucleotides align to TRBD1. This CDR3 is 13 amino acids long. V lost 4 bases, J lost 8 bases, and 5 bases stayed unmatched. Germline V gene sequence: CDR1 WNHNN, CDR2 SYGVQD (reference sequence). In DNA, the CDR3 is TGCGCCAGCAGTGGGGACAGGGCAGTGGAAGCTTTCTTT. Translating it yields CASSGDRAVEAFF.

V gene TRBV19 combines with J gene TRBJ2-3; 10 bases agree with TRBD2. Germline V gene sequence: CDR1 LNHDA, CDR2 SQIVND (reference sequence). This CDR3 has 16 residues. The V and J ends lost 5 bases and 0 bases, in that order; junction bases with no gene match: 5. The DNA of the CDR3 is TGTGCCAGTAGTCGGCTAGCGGGGGTTAGCACAGATACGCAGTATTTT. It codes for CASSRLAGVSTDTQYF.

The CDR3 sequence: CASSFTGDEQYF. The CDR3 nucleotides are TGTGCCAGCAGCTTCACAGGGGACGAGCAGTACTTC. V is TRBV11-3 and J is TRBJ2-7; 7 bases align to TRBD1. Germline V gene sequence: CDR1 SGHNT, CDR2 YENEEA. V lost 3 bases, J lost 5 bases, and 1 base stayed unmatched. The CDR3 extends over 12 amino acids.

The gene calls are TRBV7-8 and TRBJ1-1; D possibly corresponds to TRBD1 (5 bases). V lost 5 bases and J lost 5, with 9 bases in between. The CDR3 runs 12 residues. Per germline, CDR1 SGHVS and CDR2 FQNEAQ. The CDR3 nucleotides are TGTGCCAGCAGCCCCCGGGGGACTGAAGCTTTCTTT. Protein sequence: CASSPRGTEAFF.

The rearrangement joins TRBV5-6 to TRBJ1-4; D might be TRBD1 (6 bases). Germline assignment: CDR1 SGHDT and CDR2 YYEEEE. V dropped 2 bases and J dropped 4 bases, with 12 bases sitting between them. The CDR3 runs 15 residues. The CDR3 here is CASSLGIRGNEKLFF. CDR3 sequence (DNA): TGTGCCAGCAGCTTAGGGATCAGGGGTAATGAAAAACTGTTTTTT.

Here the CDR3 reads CASSLWTRGWTTTNTEAFF. The CDR3 region has the DNA TGTGCCAGCAGCTTATGGACCAGGGGTTGGACCACGACGAACACTGAAGCTTTCTTT. The chain links TRBV7-6 to TRBJ1-1, with D perhaps TRBD1 (6 bases). This CDR3 has 19 amino acids. Per the germline V gene, CDR1 is SGHVS and CDR2 is FNYEAQ. V was clipped by 2 bases and J by 1 base, with 23 bases between them.

V and J are TRBV11-3 and TRBJ2-1, with TRBD1 as a possible D gene (7 bases). The CDR3 length is 13 residues. Trimming stripped 4 bases from V and 8 bases from J, with 12 bases between. Germline CDR1 reads SGHNT; CDR2 reads YENEEA. In nucleotides, the CDR3 is TGTGCCAGCAGCTCCAGGGGGGCAGATGAGCAGTTCTTC. Its protein is CASSSRGADEQFF.

The chain has TRBV2 and TRBJ2-7, with 10 bases matching TRBD2. The CDR3 consists of 16 residues. V lost 6 bases to trimming and J lost 4 bases; unmatched junction nucleotides: 12. Germline-derived CDR1 and CDR2 are SNHLY and FYNNEI. The CDR3 reads CASRGDGGLARYEQYF. The DNA of the CDR3 is TGTGCCAGCAGAGGGGACGGGGGACTAGCGCGTTACGAGCAGTACTTC.

The chain employs TRBV7-8 and TRBJ1-5, with TRBD1 as a possible D gene (6 bases). Between the trimmed V and J ends, which lost 2 bases and 7 bases, there was a span of 15 bases. The CDR3 is 15 amino acids. CDR1 and CDR2 (germline): SGHVS, FQNEAQ. CDR3 coding DNA: TGTGCCAGCAGCTTATCAGGGGAAAGGAACCAGCCCCAGCATTTT. Amino acids: CASSLSGERNQPQHF.

This clone was observed once. The J gene is TRBJ1-5, the V gene TRBV19, with 12 positions matching TRBD1. The CDR3 is made up of 16 amino acids. CDR1 and CDR2 (germline): LNHDA, SQIVND (reference sequence). With 4 bases clipped from V and 6 bases from J, the junction kept 7 bases outside the gene matches. The CDR3 loop is CASSTGTGGRTQPQHF. The CDR3 bases are TGTGCCAGTAGTACCGGGACAGGGGGCAGAACTCAGCCCCAGCATTTT.

The chain joins TRBV5-1 to TRBJ1-1, with 8 bases lining up with TRBD1. The CDR3 loop spans 15 amino acids. The junction had 11 bases not matched to a gene; V was cut back by 4 bases and J by 6 bases. From germline, CDR1 is SGHRS and CDR2 YFSETQ. This CDR3 is CASSQDRGGRSEAFF. CDR3 nucleotide sequence: TGCGCCAGCAGCCAAGACAGGGGAGGGCGATCTGAAGCTTTCTTT.

CDR3 region: CASSLAGTNTGELFF. In nucleotides, the CDR3 is TGTGCCAGCAGTCTAGCGGGGACGAACACCGGGGAGCTGTTTTTT. The genes are TRBV6-2 or TRBV6-3 and TRBJ2-2; 9 positions match TRBD2. The germline CDR1 and CDR2 sequences are MNHEY and SVGEGT. Trimming took 5 bases from V and 0 from J; bases not matched to a gene: 1. The CDR3 length is 15 residues.

V is TRBV11-3 and J is TRBJ1-2; unclear D gene. The CDR3 sequence is 14 residues long. Trimming pared 1 base from V and 5 bases from J, leaving 11 bases between. Germline V gene data show CDR1 as SGHNT and CDR2 as YENEEA. The CDR3 is CASSLGPDTYGYTF. CDR3 bases: TGTGCCAGCAGCTTAGGTCCGGATACATATGGCTACACCTTC.

This rearrangement joins TRBV5-1 to TRBJ1-2; 7 bases map to TRBD1. This CDR3 is 15 amino acids long. CDR1 SGHRS and CDR2 YFSETQ come from the germline V gene. Unmatched junction bases numbered 13, after V lost 3 bases and J lost 8 bases. Here the CDR3 reads CASSSGGGGPNGYTF. CDR3 coding DNA: TGCGCCAGCAGCTCAGGGGGTGGAGGGCCTAACGGCTACACCTTC.

The chain combines TRBV5-1 with TRBJ1-2; TRBD1 is a possible D gene (5 bases). This CDR3 has 14 amino acids. Germline V gene sequence: CDR1 SGHRS, CDR2 YFSETQ. Trimming took off 6 bases at V and 6 bases at J, with 18 bases between the two ends. CDR3 amino acids: CASTDQGGLNGYTF. CDR3 bases: TGCGCCAGCACCGATCAGGGCGGCCTTAATGGCTACACCTTC. The full variable domain, in which reference TRBV5-1 and TRBJ1-2 provide the parts outside the CDR3, is KAGVTQTPRYLIKTRGQQVTLSCSPISGHRSVSWYQQTPGQGLQFLFEYFSETQRNKGNFPGRFSGRQFSNSRSEMNVSTLELGDSALYLCASTDQGGLNGYTFGSGTRLTVV.

This chain uses TRBV6-6 with TRBJ2-7; D is possibly TRBD1 or TRBD2 (5 bases each). The ends were cut back, 8 bases at V and 3 bases at J, with 20 bases in the middle. In germline, CDR1 is MNHNY, CDR2 SVGAGI (reference sequence). The CDR3 has 15 amino acids. The CDR3 reads CASRRVGAGIYEQYF. The CDR3 DNA reads TGTGCCAGCCGACGTGTCGGGGCAGGGATCTACGAGCAGTACTTC.

The chain is built from TRBV7-2 and TRBJ2-1; D gene uncertain. Germline loops: CDR1 SGHTA, CDR2 FQGNSA. This CDR3 is 13 amino acids long. V lost 2 bases and J 15 bases, leaving 17 bases between the germline ends. The DNA for the CDR3 is TGTGCCAGCAGCTTACCCGCAACCCTCCTTGTGTTCTTC. It translates to CASSLPATLLVFF.

The chain carries TRBV3-1 (or the pseudogene TRBV3-2) and TRBJ2-5; weak D call: TRBD2 (6 bases). Trimming cost V 8 bases and J 2 bases, with 24 bases left between them. The CDR3 loop spans 17 amino acids. Germline lookup yields CDR1 LGHDT and CDR2 YNNKEL (reference sequence). The CDR3 loop reads CASSGDSRVKFQETQYF. CDR3 DNA: TGTGCCAGCTCGGGGGATAGCAGGGTTAAATTTCAAGAGACCCAGTACTTC.

This clone was seen a single time. The V call is TRBV5-5, the J call TRBJ1-2; D possibly corresponds to TRBD1 (5 bases). The CDR3 has 14 amino acids. Germline CDR1 is SGHKS and CDR2 is YYEKEE (reference sequence). V shed 1 base and J shed 3 bases, with 10 bases lying between them. CDR3 amino acids: CASSLPGTDYGYTF. CDR3 in DNA: TGTGCCAGCAGCTTGCCAGGGACGGACTATGGCTACACCTTC.

This clone has just a few counts. V usage is TRBV18 and J usage is TRBJ1-2; no clear D gene. The germline V and J ends were trimmed by 3 bases and 5 bases, with 10 bases remaining between them. The CDR3 covers 13 residues. Germline V gene sequence: CDR1 KGHSH, CDR2 LQKENI. Here the CDR3 reads CASSPATEYGYTF. The CDR3, as DNA: TGTGCCAGCTCACCCGCAACGGAATATGGCTACACCTTC. Supplemented by reference TRBV18 and TRBJ1-2, the full variable domain reads NAGVMQNPRHLVRRRGQEARLRCSPMKGHSHVYWYRQLPEEGLKFMVYLQKENIIDESGMPKERFSAEFPKEGPSILRIQQVVRGDSAAYFCASSPATEYGYTFGSGTRLTVV.

CDR3 in amino acids: CASSLAGRGEQFF. CDR3 DNA sequence: TGTGCCAGCAGCTTAGCGGGCCGGGGGGAGCAGTTCTTC. The chain is built from TRBV7-2 and TRBJ2-1, with D possibly being TRBD2 (6 bases). The V end lost 0 bases, the J end lost 10 bases, and 10 bases lay between the germline ends. CDR1 and CDR2 from the germline V gene are SGHTA and FQGNSA. The CDR3 is 13 amino acids.

The chain combines TRBV6-2 or TRBV6-3 with TRBJ2-7; maybe TRBD1 (6 bases). The V end lost 2 bases, the J end lost 3 bases, and 17 bases lay between the germline ends. Germline CDR1 reads MNHEY; CDR2 reads SVGEGT. This CDR3 is built from 16 residues. The CDR3: CASSYGGEINYYEQYF. Here the CDR3 DNA reads TGTGCCAGCAGTTACGGGGGCGAAATTAACTACTACGAGCAGTACTTC.

The rearrangement uses TRBV7-9 and TRBJ2-5; D is ambiguous. Trimming cost V 1 base and J 2 bases, with 11 bases left between them. There are 15 residues in the CDR3. Germline lookup yields CDR1 SEHNR and CDR2 FQNEAQ (reference sequence). The CDR3 DNA follows: TGTGCCAGCAGCTTAGAGGGTCGTACTCAAGAGACCCAGTACTTC. Its translation: CASSLEGRTQETQYF.

V is TRBV9 and J is TRBJ2-3; TRBD1 matches at 8 bases. V shed 1 base and J 4 bases; nucleotides not matched to a gene: 11. Germline V gene lookup returns CDR1 SGDLS and CDR2 YYNGEE. The CDR3 contains 17 residues. CDR3 sequence reads: CASSVYGNRGTADTQYF. Here the CDR3 DNA reads TGTGCCAGCAGCGTATATGGCAACAGGGGGACAGCAGATACGCAGTATTTT. The full variable domain, with the rest looked up from reference TRBV9 and TRBJ2-3, is DSGVTQTPKHLITATGQRVTLRCSPRSGDLSVYWYQQSLDQGLQFLIQYYNGEERAKGNILERFSAQQFPDLHSELNLSSLELGDSALYFCASSVYGNRGTADTQYFGPGTRLTVL.

The chain recombines TRBV19 with TRBJ2-1; D unclear. The CDR3 runs to 17 residues. Germline loops: CDR1 LNHDA, CDR2 SQIVND (reference sequence). Trimming stripped 1 base from V and 0 bases from J, with 13 bases between. CDR3 bases: TGTGCCAGTAGTATAGGCCCGAGCCGGGTCTCCTACAATGAGCAGTTCTTC. This translates into CASSIGPSRVSYNEQFF. Complete variable domain (other parts from reference TRBV19 and TRBJ2-1): DGGITQSPKYLFRKEGQNVTLSCEQNLNHDAMYWYRQDPGQGLRLIYYSQIVNDFQKGDIAEGYSVSREKKESFPLTVTSAQKNPTAFYLCASSIGPSRVSYNEQFFGPGTRLTVL.

In the case of this clone: This same CDR3 is encoded by further DNA sequences in the sample. As DNA, the CDR3 is TGTGCCAGCAGTTTCCCCTCAGGGGGTAGCAATCAGCCCCAGCATTTT. Its protein is CASSFPSGGSNQPQHF. V usage is TRBV28 and J usage is TRBJ1-5, with 7 bases matching TRBD1. The CDR3 sequence is 16 residues long. V dropped 3 bases and J dropped 0; count of bases not matched to a gene: 5. From germline, CDR1 is MDHEN and CDR2 SYDVKM.

The chain uses TRBV19 and TRBJ1-1, with 9 bases matching TRBD1. After removal of 2 bases from V and 3 bases from J, the junction contained 7 bases not matched to a gene. The CDR3 has 16 amino acids. Germline V gene lookup returns CDR1 LNHDA and CDR2 SQIVND (reference sequence). The CDR3 reads CASSILGQGGYTEAFF. DNA for the CDR3: TGTGCCAGTAGTATATTGGGACAGGGTGGTTACACTGAAGCTTTCTTT.

The chain uses TRBV4-2 and TRBJ2-5, with D possibly TRBD1 on 6 matching bases. The CDR3 is made up of 16 amino acids. Trimming left V 3 bases short and J 1 base short, with 15 bases between. Germline CDR1 and CDR2: LGHNA and YNFKEQ. The CDR3 DNA is TGTGCCAGCAGCCAGAGGGCAGGGGTTGGCCAAGAGACCCAGTACTTC. Encoded protein: CASSQRAGVGQETQYF.

Only a few counts were recorded for this clone. The chain carries TRBV13 and TRBJ1-2, with D possibly matching TRBD1 (6 bases). The CDR3 is 17 amino acids. With 2 bases removed from V and 7 bases from J, the gap between germline ends came to 23 bases. The germline V gene has CDR1 PRHDT and CDR2 FYEKMQ (reference sequence). This chain's CDR3 is CASSLRSGLGGAGGYTF. The DNA for the CDR3 is TGTGCCAGCAGCTTAAGGTCCGGGCTGGGGGGCGCCGGTGGCTACACCTTC.

The chain couples TRBV11-2 to TRBJ2-1; 9 bases map to TRBD2. CDR3 size: 18 residues. The junction had 9 bases not matched to a gene; V was cut back by 2 bases and J by 1 base. In germline, CDR1 is SGHAT, CDR2 FQNNGV. In DNA form, the CDR3 reads TGTGCCAGCAGCTTATCGGTCTTAGCGGGGGCTTCCTACAATGAGCAGTTCTTC. As protein: CASSLSVLAGASYNEQFF. The full variable domain, completed using reference TRBV11-2 and TRBJ2-1, is EAGVAQSPRYKIIEKRQSVAFWCNPISGHATLYWYQQILGQGPKLLIQFQNNGVVDDSQLPKDRFSAERLKGVDSTLKIQPAKLEDSAVYLCASSLSVLAGASYNEQFFGPGTRLTVL.